This T cell receptor (beta chain) appears in the sequencing data of a study of blood T cell repertoires in COVID-19. Study background: Spain, Italy and the United States supplied samples that represented acute and convalescent COVID-19. The analysed material was cDNA or gDNA that came from T cells, B-cell-depleted T cells, or PBMCs.

This clone has only one observation. In the authors' workflow: Amplification with reference gene primers provided the estimates of nucleated cell counts. Profiled with immunoSEQ multiplex PCR; TCRdb holds only in-frame clones, not every one. The V and J calls and clone size are taken from that table; D and trimming were inferred from the DNA. The sample consists of more than 40,000 clones, roughly 83% of them appearing once. There are 14 residues in the CDR3. Germline V CDR1 and CDR2: MNHEY, SMNVEV (reference sequence). Deletions cut 4 bases from V and 3 bases from J, with 13 bases between. The clonotype was recovered from a man aged 50 or older with active COVID-19. Sequencing input: peripheral blood. The chain joins TRBV27 to TRBJ2-7; D remains ambiguous. DNA for the CDR3: TGTGCCAGCAGTTCATCGCACCCCTACTACGAGCAGTACTTC. It codes for CASSSSHPYYEQYF.